The rows below give T cell receptor beta chains drawn from one sample of a study of blood T cell repertoires in COVID-19. Clones were read by immunoSEQ multiplex PCR, and TCRdb kept only the in-frame ones, dropping some. The sample has more than 95,000 clones; around 82% are singletons. What was sequenced was peripheral blood. These receptors came from a man older than 75 with active or convalescent COVID-19. The CDR3 runs from the conserved cysteine through the conserved F or W. Expanded clones get a size class; other rows say once, few or many, or leave the size out.

>.|TRBV18|TRBJ1-3
CASSPPQGMGLGTIYF
>.|TRBV19|TRBJ1-6
CASSVGQAGFNSPLHF
>.|TRBV19|TRBJ2-1
CASSIGLGSSYNEQFF
>.|TRBV7-9|TRBJ1-1
CASSLTAANTEAFF
>.|TRBV19|TRBJ1-3
CASMSLQGKVGNTIYF
>.|TRBV7-2|TRBJ2-2
CASSLPSTGELFF
>.|TRBV14|TRBJ1-1
CASSSLRNTEAFF
>.|TRBV6-5|TRBJ2-2
CASRQGAWGAGELFF
>.|TRBV19|TRBJ2-2
CASSMGTTGELFF
>.|TRBV4-2|TRBJ1-5
CASSQRYTGESNQPQHF
>.|TRBV5-1|TRBJ2-7
CASTASGGYYEQYF
>.|TRBV12-3/TRBV12-4|TRBJ2-2
CASNKADTGELFF
>.|TRBV12-3/TRBV12-4|TRBJ1-5
CASSLSRLQPQHF
>.|TRBV11-2|TRBJ1-6
CASSLAGDDSPLHF
>.|TRBV28|TRBJ2-5
CASSSGGGAEETQYF
>.|TRBV9|TRBJ1-2
CASSATGGYGYTF
>.|TRBV7-2|TRBJ1-4
CASSLQGWDEKLFF
>.|TRBV9|TRBJ1-5
CASSFTGGDQPQHF
>.|TRBV11-2|TRBJ2-1
CASSGSYNEQFF
>.|TRBV6-2/TRBV6-3|TRBJ1-2
CASSYSRTGPFEGYTF
>few|TRBV12-5|TRBJ2-5
CASGFTSRQETQYF
>.|TRBV7-9|TRBJ2-3
CASSSNSGTGVTDTQYF
>.|TRBV28|TRBJ2-7
CASSFTRLYEQYF
>.|TRBV28|TRBJ1-2
CASSPDTLSGYTF
>.|TRBV9|TRBJ2-5
CASSVIERGGPETQYF
>.|TRBV12-3/TRBV12-4|TRBJ1-4
CASSGGGEKLFF
>.|TRBV28|TRBJ2-1
CASSPTRGDYNEQFF
>.|TRBV5-1|TRBJ1-2
CASSPTGASNGYTF
>.|TRBV21-1|TRBJ1-4
CASSRRTGANEKLFF